Listed below are T cell receptor beta chains from one sample, sequenced in a study of blood T cell repertoires in COVID-19. The assay was immunoSEQ multiplex PCR, and TCRdb's table has in-frame clones only and misses some. The sample has around 250,000 clones; roughly nine tenths are singletons. Sequences were obtained from PBMCs or T cells enriched from blood (not recorded which). The receptors originated from a human donor in a cohort exposed to, infected with or recovered from COVID-19 (not recorded which). The donor label of this sample is uncertain. Both conserved end residues are part of each CDR3. A D gene is named only where the DNA matches it firmly. Some rows mark clone size as missing; the rest say once, few, many or name a class of expanded clone.

v_call	clone_size	d_call	j_call	cdr3_aa	cdr3_nt
TRBV5-1	NA	TRBD1	TRBJ2-5	CASAPGDRGVQETQYF	TGCGCCAGCGCTCCGGGGGACAGGGGGGTCCAAGAGACCCAGTACTTC
TRBV4-1	few	TRBD1	TRBJ1-3	CASSQPQGPSGNTIYF	TGCGCCAGCAGCCAACCACAGGGGCCCTCTGGAAACACCATATATTTT
TRBV10-3	NA	NA	TRBJ2-7	CAISEPGPTYEQYF	TGTGCCATCAGTGAACCAGGGCCCACCTACGAGCAGTACTTC
TRBV6-5	NA	TRBD1	TRBJ1-5	CASIPTGANQPQHF	TGTGCCAGCATACCGACAGGGGCCAATCAGCCCCAGCATTTT
TRBV24-1	once	TRBD1	TRBJ1-4	CATSERTGTGKNEKLFF	TGTGCCACCAGTGAGCGAACCGGGACAGGGAAGAACGAAAAACTGTTTTTT
TRBV18	NA	NA	TRBJ1-2	CASSNYRSPGAEEGYTF	TGTGCCAGCTCAAATTACAGGAGTCCCGGAGCTGAGGAGGGCTACACCTTC
TRBV12-3/TRBV12-4	NA	NA	TRBJ1-5	CASSLNSDQPQHF	TGTGCCAGCAGTTTAAATTCCGATCAGCCCCAGCATTTT
TRBV27	few	TRBD1	TRBJ1-2	CASSTRGTGGLLGYGYTF	TGTGCCAGCAGTACTAGAGGGACAGGGGGCCTCCTGGGCTATGGCTACACCTTC
TRBV7-7	once	NA	TRBJ2-7	CASSLGKGVRPSEQYF	TGTGCCAGCAGCTTAGGGAAGGGGGTGAGGCCCTCCGAGCAGTACTTC
TRBV6-5	NA	TRBD1	TRBJ2-1	CASSPDRLFFNEQFF	TGTGCCAGCAGTCCGGACAGGCTGTTTTTCAATGAGCAGTTCTTC
TRBV2	NA	TRBD1	TRBJ1-5	CASSEEGTGGQPQHF	TGTGCCAGCAGTGAGGAGGGGACAGGAGGTCAGCCCCAGCATTTT